This T cell receptor (beta chain) was observed in a study of cytomegalovirus exposure and HLA in healthy donors. About the study: The study's early data release held tens of millions of unique TCRs from HLA-typed donors.

Study results and caveats: Researchers reportedly found TCR beta sequences accurately predicted most subjects' HLA-A and HLA-B alleles.

This CDR3 spans 16 amino acids. Trimming cost V 3 bases and J 0 bases, with 13 bases left between them. The V gene's germline CDR1 is MDHEN and CDR2 SYDVKM. Remarks on this clone: Its specificity is not known.

A multiplex PCR was run with 60 Vbeta primers and 13 Jbeta primers. Profiled with immunoSEQ multiplex PCR; TCRdb holds only in-frame clones, not every one. The sample shows 170,000 or so clones, approximately 80% of them seen only once. This TCR derives from a male donor in good health and CMV-seropositive. This sequence joins TRBV28 and TRBJ2-3, with D maybe TRBD1 (6 bases). The sample taken for sequencing was PBMCs. CDR3 DNA sequence: TGTGCCAGCAGTTTTTTCCGGACAGCTAGCACAGATACGCAGTATTTT. Translation: CASSFFRTASTDTQYF.